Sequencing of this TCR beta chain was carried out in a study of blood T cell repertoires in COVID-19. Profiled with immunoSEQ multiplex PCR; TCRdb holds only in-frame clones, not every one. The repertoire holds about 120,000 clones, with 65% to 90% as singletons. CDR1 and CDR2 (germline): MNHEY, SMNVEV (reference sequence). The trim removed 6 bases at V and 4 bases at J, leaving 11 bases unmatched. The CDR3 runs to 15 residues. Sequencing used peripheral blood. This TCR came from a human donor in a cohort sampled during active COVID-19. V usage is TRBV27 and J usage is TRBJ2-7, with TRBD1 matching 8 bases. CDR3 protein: CASRGTGGIGYEQYF. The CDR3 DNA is TGTGCCAGCAGGGGCACAGGGGGAATTGGGTACGAGCAGTACTTC.